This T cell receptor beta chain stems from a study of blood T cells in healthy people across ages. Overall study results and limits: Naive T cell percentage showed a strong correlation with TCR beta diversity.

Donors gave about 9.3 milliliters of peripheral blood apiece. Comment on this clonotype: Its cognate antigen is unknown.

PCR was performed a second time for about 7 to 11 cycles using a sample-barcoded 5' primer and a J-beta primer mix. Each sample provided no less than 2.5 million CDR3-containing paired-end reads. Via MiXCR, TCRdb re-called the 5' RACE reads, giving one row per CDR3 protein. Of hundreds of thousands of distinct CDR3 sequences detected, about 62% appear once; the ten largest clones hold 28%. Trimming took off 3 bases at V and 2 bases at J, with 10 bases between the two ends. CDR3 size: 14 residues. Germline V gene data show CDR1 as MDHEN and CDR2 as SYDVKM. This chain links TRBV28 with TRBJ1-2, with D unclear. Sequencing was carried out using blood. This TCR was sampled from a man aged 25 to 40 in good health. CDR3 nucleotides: TGTGCCAGCAGTTTCACCGACGAGAACTATGGCTACACCTTC. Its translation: CASSFTDENYGYTF.